The subject of this entry is one T cell receptor beta chain. The read ends 3 residues shy of where the CDR3 ends; the end is completed using the germline J gene. The data originate from a study of Tregs in tolerant kidney transplant recipients. Looked up from germline, CDR1 is MNHEY and CDR2 is SMNVEV (reference sequence). CDR3 length: 16 residues. V was clipped by 4 bases and J by 4 bases; unmatched bases: 10. Here immunoSEQ multiplex PCR was the method, and the copy in TCRdb shows in-frame clones only, minus some. The sample table includes around 13,000 clones. Related graft donors supplied nonmyeloablative bone marrow transplants, and mixed chimerism was transient. CD4+CD25+CD127- Tregs, CD4+CD25- non-Tregs, CD4 and CD8 cells were sorted.

The chain employs TRBV27 and TRBJ2-3; TRBD2 matches 8 bases. This clonotype originated in a human patient who received a combined kidney and bone marrow transplant. Some of the T cells may derive from the graft donor. The sample was CD8+ T cells from blood (PBMCs), taken 6 months after the transplant. The CDR3 sequence is CASSSKLAAHPDTQYF. The CDR3 DNA, read in part, is TGTGCCAGCAGTTCCAAACTAGCGGCGCACCCAGATACG.